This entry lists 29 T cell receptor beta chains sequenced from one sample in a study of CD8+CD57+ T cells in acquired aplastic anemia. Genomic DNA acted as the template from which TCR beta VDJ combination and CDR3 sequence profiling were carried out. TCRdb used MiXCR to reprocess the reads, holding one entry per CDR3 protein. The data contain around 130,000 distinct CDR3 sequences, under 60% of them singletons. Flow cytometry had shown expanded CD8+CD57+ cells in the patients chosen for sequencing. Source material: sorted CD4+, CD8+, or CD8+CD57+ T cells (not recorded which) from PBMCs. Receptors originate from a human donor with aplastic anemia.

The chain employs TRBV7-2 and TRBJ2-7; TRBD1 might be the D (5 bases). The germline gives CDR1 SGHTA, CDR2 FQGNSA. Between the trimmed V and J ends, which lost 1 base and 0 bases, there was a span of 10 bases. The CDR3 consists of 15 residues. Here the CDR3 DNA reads TGTGCCAGCAGCTTAGGCCGACAGTTCTCCTACGAGCAGTACTTC. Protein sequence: CASSLGRQFSYEQYF. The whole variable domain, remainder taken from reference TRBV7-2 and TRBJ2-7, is GAGVSQSPSNKVTEKGKDVELRCDPISGHTALYWYRQSLGQGLEFLIYFQGNSAPDKSGLPSDRFSAERTGGSVSTLTIQRTQQEDSAVYLCASSLGRQFSYEQYFGPGTRLTVT.

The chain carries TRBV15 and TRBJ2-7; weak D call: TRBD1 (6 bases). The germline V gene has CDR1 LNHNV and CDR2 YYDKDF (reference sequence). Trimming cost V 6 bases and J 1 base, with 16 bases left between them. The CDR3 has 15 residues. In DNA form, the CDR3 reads TGTGCCACCAGAACTTCAGGGGATGGTTCCTACGAGCAGTACTTC. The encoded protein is CATRTSGDGSYEQYF.

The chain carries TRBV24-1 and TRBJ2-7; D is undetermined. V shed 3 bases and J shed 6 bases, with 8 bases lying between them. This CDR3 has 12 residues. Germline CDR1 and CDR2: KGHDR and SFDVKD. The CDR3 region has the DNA TGTGCCACCAGTGATCCAAAAGGCGAGCAGTACTTC. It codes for CATSDPKGEQYF.

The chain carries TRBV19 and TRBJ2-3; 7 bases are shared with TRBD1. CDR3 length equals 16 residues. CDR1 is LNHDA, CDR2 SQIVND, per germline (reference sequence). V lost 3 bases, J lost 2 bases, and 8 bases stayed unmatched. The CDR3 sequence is CASSIDGDRITDTQYF. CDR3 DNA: TGTGCCAGTAGTATCGATGGGGACAGAATCACAGATACGCAGTATTTT.

The CDR3, as DNA: TGTGCCACCAGTGATTGGAGGACTAGCGGGACTACCGGGGAGCTGTTTTTT. It codes for CATSDWRTSGTTGELFF. The chain has TRBV24-1 and TRBJ2-2, with 12 nucleotides matching TRBD2. The CDR3 has 17 residues. Per germline, CDR1 KGHDR and CDR2 SFDVKD. The V gene end was trimmed by 2 bases and the J gene end by 5 bases; junction bases not matched to a gene: 5.

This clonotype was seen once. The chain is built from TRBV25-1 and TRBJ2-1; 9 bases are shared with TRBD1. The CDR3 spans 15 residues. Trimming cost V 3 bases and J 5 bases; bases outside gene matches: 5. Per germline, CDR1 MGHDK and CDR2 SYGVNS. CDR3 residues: CASSDDRGIHNEQFF. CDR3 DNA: TGTGCCAGCAGTGATGACAGGGGGATCCACAATGAGCAGTTCTTC.

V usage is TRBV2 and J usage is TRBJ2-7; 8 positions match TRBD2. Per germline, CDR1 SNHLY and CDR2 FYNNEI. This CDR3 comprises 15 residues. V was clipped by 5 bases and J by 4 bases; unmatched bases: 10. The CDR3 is CASSLFGAGAYEQYF. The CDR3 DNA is TGTGCCAGCAGTTTATTCGGAGCGGGAGCTTACGAGCAGTACTTC.

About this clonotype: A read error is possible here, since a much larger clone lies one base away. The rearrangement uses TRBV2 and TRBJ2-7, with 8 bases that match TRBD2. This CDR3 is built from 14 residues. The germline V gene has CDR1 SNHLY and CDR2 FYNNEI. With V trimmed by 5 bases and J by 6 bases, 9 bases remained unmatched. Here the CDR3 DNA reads TGTGCCAGCAGTTACGGTCGGGGGGGATCCGAGCAGTACTTC. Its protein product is CASSYGRGGSEQYF.

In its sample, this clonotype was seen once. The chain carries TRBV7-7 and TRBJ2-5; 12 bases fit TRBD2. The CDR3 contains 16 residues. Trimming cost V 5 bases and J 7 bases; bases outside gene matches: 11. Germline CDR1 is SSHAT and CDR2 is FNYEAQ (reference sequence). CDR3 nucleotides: TGTGCCAGCAGCCCGAACCTAGCGGGGGGGGCCGGGACCCAGTACTTC. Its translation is CASSPNLAGGAGTQYF.

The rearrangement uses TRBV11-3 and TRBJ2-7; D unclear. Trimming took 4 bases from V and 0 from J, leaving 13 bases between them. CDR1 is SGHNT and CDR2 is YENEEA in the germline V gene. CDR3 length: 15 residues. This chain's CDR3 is CASSSIPKGSYEQYF. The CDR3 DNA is TGTGCCAGCAGCTCAATCCCCAAGGGCTCCTACGAGCAGTACTTC. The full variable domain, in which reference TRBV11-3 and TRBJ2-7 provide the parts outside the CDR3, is EAGVVQSPRYKIIEKKQPVAFWCNPISGHNTLYWYLQNLGQGPELLIRYENEEAVDDSQLPKDRFSAERLKGVDSTLKIQPAELGDSAVYLCASSSIPKGSYEQYFGPGTRLTVT.

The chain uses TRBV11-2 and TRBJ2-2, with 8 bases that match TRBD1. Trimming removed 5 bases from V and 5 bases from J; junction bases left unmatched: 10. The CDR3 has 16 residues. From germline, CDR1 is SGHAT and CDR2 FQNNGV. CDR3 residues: CASSTYRGNPTGELFF. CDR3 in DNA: TGTGCCAGCAGCACATACAGGGGGAATCCTACCGGGGAGCTGTTTTTT.

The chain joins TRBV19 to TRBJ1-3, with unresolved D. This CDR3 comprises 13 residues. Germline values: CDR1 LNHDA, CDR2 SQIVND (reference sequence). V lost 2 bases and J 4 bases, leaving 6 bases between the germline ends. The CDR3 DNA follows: TGTGCCAGTAGTATATTGCCGGGAAACACCATATATTTT. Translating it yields CASSILPGNTIYF.

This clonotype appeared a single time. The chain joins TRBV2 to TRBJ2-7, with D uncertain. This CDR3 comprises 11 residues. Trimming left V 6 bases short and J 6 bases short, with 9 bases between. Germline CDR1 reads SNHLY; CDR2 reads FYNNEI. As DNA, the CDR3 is TGTGCCAGCAGAGCTAGGGCCGAGCAGTACTTC. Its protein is CASRARAEQYF.

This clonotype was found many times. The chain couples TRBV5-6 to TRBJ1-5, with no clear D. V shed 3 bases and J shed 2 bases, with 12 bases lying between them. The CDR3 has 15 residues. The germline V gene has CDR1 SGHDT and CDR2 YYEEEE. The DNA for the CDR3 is TGTGCCAGCAGCTATAGGGTGGATGGCAATCAGCCCCAGCATTTT. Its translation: CASSYRVDGNQPQHF. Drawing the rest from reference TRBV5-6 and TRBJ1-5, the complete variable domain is DAGVTQSPTHLIKTRGQQVTLRCSPKSGHDTVSWYQQALGQGPQFIFQYYEEEERQRGNFPDRFSGHQFPNYSSELNVNALLLGDSALYLCASSYRVDGNQPQHFGDGTRLSIL.

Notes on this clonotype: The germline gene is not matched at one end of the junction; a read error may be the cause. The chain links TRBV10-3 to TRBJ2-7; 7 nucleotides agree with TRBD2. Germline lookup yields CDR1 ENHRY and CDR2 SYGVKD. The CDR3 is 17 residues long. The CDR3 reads CASSYSPLRGGSYEQYF. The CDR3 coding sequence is TGTGCCAGCAGTTACTCCCCGTTGAGGGGAGGGTCCTACGAGCAGTACTTC.

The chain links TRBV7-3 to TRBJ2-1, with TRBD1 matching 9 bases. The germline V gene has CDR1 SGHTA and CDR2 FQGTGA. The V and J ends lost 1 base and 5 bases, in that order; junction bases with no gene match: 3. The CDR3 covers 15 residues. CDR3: CASSLRTGADNEQFF. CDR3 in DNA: TGTGCCAGCAGCTTAAGGACAGGGGCCGACAATGAGCAGTTCTTC.

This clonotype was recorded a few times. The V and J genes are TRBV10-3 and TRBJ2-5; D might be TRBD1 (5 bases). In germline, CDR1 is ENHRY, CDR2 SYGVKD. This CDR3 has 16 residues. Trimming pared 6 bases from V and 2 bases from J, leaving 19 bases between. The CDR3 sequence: CAIRAPGQLGQETQYF. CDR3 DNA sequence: TGTGCCATCAGGGCCCCTGGACAATTGGGGCAAGAGACCCAGTACTTC.

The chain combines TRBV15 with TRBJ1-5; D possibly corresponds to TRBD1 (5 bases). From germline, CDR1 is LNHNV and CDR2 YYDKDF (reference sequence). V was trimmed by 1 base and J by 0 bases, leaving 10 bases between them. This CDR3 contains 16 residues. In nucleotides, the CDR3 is TGTGCCACCAGCAGAGGGGGCAGGGCTAGCAATCAGCCCCAGCATTTT. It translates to CATSRGGRASNQPQHF.

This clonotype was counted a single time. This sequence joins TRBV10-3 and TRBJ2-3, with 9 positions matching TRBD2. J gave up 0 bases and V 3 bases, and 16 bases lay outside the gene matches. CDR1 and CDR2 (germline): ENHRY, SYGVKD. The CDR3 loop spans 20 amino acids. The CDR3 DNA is TGTGCCATCAGTGACTACGACAGGCTCGGTCTAGCGGGGAGCACAGATACGCAGTATTTT. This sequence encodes CAISDYDRLGLAGSTDTQYF.

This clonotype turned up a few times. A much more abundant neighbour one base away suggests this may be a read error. The DNA of the CDR3 is TGTGCCGGCAGCCAAGAGGAAGGACCCGGGGAGCTGTTTTTT. This encodes CAGSQEEGPGELFF. The chain combines TRBV14 with TRBJ2-2, with D uncertain. CDR1 is SGHDN and CDR2 is FVKESK in the germline V gene. The CDR3 covers 14 residues.

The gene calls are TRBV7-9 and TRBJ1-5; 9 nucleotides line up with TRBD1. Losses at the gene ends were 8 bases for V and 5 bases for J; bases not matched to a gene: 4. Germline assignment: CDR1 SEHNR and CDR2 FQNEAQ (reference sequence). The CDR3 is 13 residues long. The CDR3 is CASHRTGDQPQHF. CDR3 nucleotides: TGTGCCAGCCACCGGACAGGGGATCAGCCCCAGCATTTT.

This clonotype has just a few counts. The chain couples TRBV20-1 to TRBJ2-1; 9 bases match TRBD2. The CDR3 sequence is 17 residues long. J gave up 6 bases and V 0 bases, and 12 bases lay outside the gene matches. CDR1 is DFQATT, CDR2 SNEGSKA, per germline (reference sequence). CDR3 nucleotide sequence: TGCAGTGCTAGAGATACGGCGGGGGGGCGATCTATCAATGAGCAGTTCTTC. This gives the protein CSARDTAGGRSINEQFF.

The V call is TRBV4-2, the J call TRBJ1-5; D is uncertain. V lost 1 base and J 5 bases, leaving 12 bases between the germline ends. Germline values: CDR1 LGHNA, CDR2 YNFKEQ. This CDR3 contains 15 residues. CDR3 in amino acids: CASSQGMGGDQPQHF. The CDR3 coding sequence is TGTGCCAGCAGCCAAGGGATGGGTGGGGATCAGCCCCAGCATTTT.

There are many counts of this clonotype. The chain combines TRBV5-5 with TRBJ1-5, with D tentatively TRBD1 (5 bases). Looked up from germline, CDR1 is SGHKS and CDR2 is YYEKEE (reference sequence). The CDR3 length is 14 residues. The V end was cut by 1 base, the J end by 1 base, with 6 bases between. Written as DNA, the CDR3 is TGTGCCAGCAGCTTGTGGGGGAGCAATCAGCCCCAGCATTTT. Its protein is CASSLWGSNQPQHF. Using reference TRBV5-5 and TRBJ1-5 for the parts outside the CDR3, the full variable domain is DAGVTQSPTHLIKTRGQQVTLRCSPISGHKSVSWYQQVLGQGPQFIFQYYEKEERGRGNFPDRFSARQFPNYSSELNVNALLLGDSALYLCASSLWGSNQPQHFGDGTRLSIL.

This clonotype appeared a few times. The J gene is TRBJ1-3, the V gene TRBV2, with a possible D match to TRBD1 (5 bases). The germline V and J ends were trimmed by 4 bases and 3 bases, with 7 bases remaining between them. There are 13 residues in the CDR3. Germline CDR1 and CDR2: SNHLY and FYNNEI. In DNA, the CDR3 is TGTGCCAGCAGTGCAGGGAGTGGAAACACCATATATTTT. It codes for CASSAGSGNTIYF.

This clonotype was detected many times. CDR3 nucleotide sequence: TGTGCCAGCACAGGGGGACAGGCCTACGAGCAGTACTTC. Translating gives CASTGGQAYEQYF. The V gene is TRBV5-5, the J gene TRBJ2-7; 8 bases are shared with TRBD1. The germline CDR1 and CDR2 sequences are SGHKS and YYEKEE (reference sequence). The CDR3 sequence is 13 residues long. V shed 6 bases and J 2 bases; nucleotides not matched to a gene: 4.

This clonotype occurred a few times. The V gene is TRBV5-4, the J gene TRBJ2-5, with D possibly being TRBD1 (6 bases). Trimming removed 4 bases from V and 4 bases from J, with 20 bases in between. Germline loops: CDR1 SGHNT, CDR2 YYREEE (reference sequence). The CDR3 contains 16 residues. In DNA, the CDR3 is TGTGCCAGCAGCCCGCATTCTGGGGGCGCGGGAGAGACCCAGTACTTC. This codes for CASSPHSGGAGETQYF.

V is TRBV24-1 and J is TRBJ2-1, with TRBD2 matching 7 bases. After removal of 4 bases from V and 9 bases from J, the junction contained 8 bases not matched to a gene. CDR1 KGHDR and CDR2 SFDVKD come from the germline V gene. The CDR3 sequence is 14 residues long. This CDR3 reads CATSETSWGGEQFF. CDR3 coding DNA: TGTGCCACCAGTGAGACTAGTTGGGGGGGTGAGCAGTTCTTC.

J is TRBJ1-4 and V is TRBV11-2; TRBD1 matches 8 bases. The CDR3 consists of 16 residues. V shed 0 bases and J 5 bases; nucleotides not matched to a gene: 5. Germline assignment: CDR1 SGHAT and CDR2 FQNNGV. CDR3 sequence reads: CASSLDRGLGNEKLFF. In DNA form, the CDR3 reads TGTGCCAGCAGCTTAGACAGGGGGCTCGGGAATGAAAAACTGTTTTTT.